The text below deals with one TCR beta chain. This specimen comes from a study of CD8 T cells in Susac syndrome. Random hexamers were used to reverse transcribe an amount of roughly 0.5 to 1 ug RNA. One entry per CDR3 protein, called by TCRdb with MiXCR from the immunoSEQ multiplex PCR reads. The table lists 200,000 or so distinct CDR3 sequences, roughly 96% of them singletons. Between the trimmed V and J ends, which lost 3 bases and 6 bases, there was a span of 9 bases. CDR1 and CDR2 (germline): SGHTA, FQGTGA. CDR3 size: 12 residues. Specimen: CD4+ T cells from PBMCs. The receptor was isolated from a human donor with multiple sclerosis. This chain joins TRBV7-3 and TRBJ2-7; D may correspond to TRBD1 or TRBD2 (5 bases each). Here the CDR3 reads CASSFPGAEQYF. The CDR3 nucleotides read TGTGCCAGCAGCTTCCCCGGGGCCGAGCAGTACTTC.